This TCR beta chain was observed in a study of blood T cells in healthy people across ages. The second PCR ran 7 to 11 cycles with a sample-barcoded 5' primer and J-beta primers. From the 5' RACE reads, TCRdb called clonotypes with MiXCR, one entry per CDR3 protein. There are 600,000 to 900,000 distinct CDR3 sequences in the sample; about 26% occur only once, and about 2.9% lies in the top ten. Study-level results: Not knowing donor CMV status may have confounded expanded clonotype changes.

V dropped 5 bases and J dropped 4; count of bases not matched to a gene: 12. Germline CDR1 SGHTA, CDR2 FQGNSA. The CDR3 length is 18 residues. Details on this clonotype: Its antigen is still unknown.

Another study also made use of these data, one on T cells of mothers and their children. That study reports: Versus unrelated pairs, overlap was slightly higher in related mother-child pairs, without reaching significance.

This clonotype originated in a boy under 18 in good health. The rearrangement links TRBV7-2 to TRBJ2-5; 14 nucleotides agree with TRBD2. What was sequenced was blood. The CDR3: CASSPQARLAGGVETQYF. The CDR3, as DNA: TGTGCCAGCAGCCCACAAGCCAGACTAGCGGGGGGGGTAGAGACCCAGTACTTC.